This is a list of T cell receptor beta chains from one sample in a study of T cell clonotyping in hematopoietic cell transplantation. Some clones are missing from TCRdb's copy, which holds only in-frame ones; the method was immunoSEQ multiplex PCR. The sample holds 11,000 to 15,000 clones, about 60% seen once. Sequenced input: PBMCs. The receptors originated from a human donor who either received an allogeneic hematopoietic cell transplant for a myeloid malignancy or was a related donor (not recorded which). Some clones in this sample may be carry-over from other donors' samples. Each CDR3 is given with its conserved first and last residue. The order of the fields is D gene, clone size, V gene, J gene, CDR3 length, CDR3 DNA, CDR3 protein. A D gene is named only where the DNA matches it firmly. Clone size appears in some rows only: once, few, many, or a class for an expanded clone.

D: NA; size: few; V: TRBV5-1; J: TRBJ2-5; length: 13; DNA: TGCGCCAGCAGCTTGGTGGGCAGAGAGACCCAGTACTTC; CDR3: CASSLVGRETQYF
D: TRBD2; size: NA; V: TRBV30; J: TRBJ2-1; length: 15; DNA: TGTGCCTGGCATACAGGTCTAGCGGGGTACAATGAGCAGTTCTTC; CDR3: CAWHTGLAGYNEQFF
D: NA; size: NA; V: TRBV5-4; J: TRBJ2-5; length: 13; DNA: TGTGCCAGCAGCCCGGACACCCAAGAGACCCAGTACTTC; CDR3: CASSPDTQETQYF
D: NA; size: NA; V: TRBV30; J: TRBJ1-2; length: 14; DNA: TGTGCCTGGAGTGTACTTCTGGGGGCTGGGGGCTACACCTTC; CDR3: CAWSVLLGAGGYTF
D: NA; size: few; V: TRBV5-1; J: TRBJ2-5; length: 12; DNA: TGCGCCAGCAGCTTGGCGTTTGAGACCCAGTACTTC; CDR3: CASSLAFETQYF
D: NA; size: NA; V: TRBV6-5; J: TRBJ2-7; length: 15; DNA: TGTGCCAGCAGTTACGGAGGCGGGACAACCTACGAGCAGTACTTC; CDR3: CASSYGGGTTYEQYF
D: NA; size: NA; V: TRBV30; J: TRBJ1-1; length: 14; DNA: TGTGCCTGGAGTCGGCGAGGAGGGAACACTGAAGCTTTCTTT; CDR3: CAWSRRGGNTEAFF
D: NA; size: NA; V: TRBV4-1; J: TRBJ2-7; length: 13; DNA: TGCGCCAGCAGCCAAGATAAAGGCTACGAGCAGTACTTC; CDR3: CASSQDKGYEQYF
D: NA; size: medium-sized; V: TRBV5-6; J: TRBJ1-2; length: 15; DNA: TGTGCCAGCAGCTTCCTTAATGGTTACCACTCTGGCTACACCTTC; CDR3: CASSFLNGYHSGYTF
D: NA; size: NA; V: TRBV4-3; J: TRBJ1-4; length: 17; DNA: TGCGCCAGCAGCCAAGATTCGGGACGGAACTTTAATGAAAAACTGTTTTTT; CDR3: CASSQDSGRNFNEKLFF
D: TRBD1; size: few; V: TRBV7-9; J: TRBJ1-1; length: 19; DNA: TGTGCCAGCAGCTTCCCGGCTTCGATATCAGGGGGCGCGTACACTGAAGCTTTCTTT; CDR3: CASSFPASISGGAYTEAFF
D: TRBD1; size: NA; V: TRBV7-1; J: TRBJ2-5; length: 14; DNA: TGTGCCAGCAGTTCCGGACAGGTTCAAGAGACCCAGTACTTC; CDR3: CASSSGQVQETQYF
D: TRBD1; size: NA; V: TRBV6-1; J: TRBJ1-2; length: 15; DNA: TGTGCCAGCAGTGAGACCGGGACAGGTCTCTATGGCTACACCTTC; CDR3: CASSETGTGLYGYTF
D: NA; size: NA; V: TRBV5-6; J: TRBJ1-1; length: 15; DNA: TGTGCCAGCACCCTTGGACCAGGGACTATCACTGAAGCTTTCTTT; CDR3: CASTLGPGTITEAFF
D: TRBD2; size: NA; V: TRBV30; J: TRBJ2-3; length: 14; DNA: TGTGCCTGGAGTGCCGGGACTAACACAGATACGCAGTATTTT; CDR3: CAWSAGTNTDTQYF
D: TRBD1; size: NA; V: TRBV29-1; J: TRBJ1-1; length: 13; DNA: TGCAGCGTCCGGACAGGGGGAAATGCTGAAGCTTTCTTT; CDR3: CSVRTGGNAEAFF
D: NA; size: NA; V: TRBV19; J: TRBJ2-1; length: 16; DNA: TGTGCCAGTAGTATGGGCTGGCAGGGTCCGCACAATGAGCAGTTCTTC; CDR3: CASSMGWQGPHNEQFF
D: NA; size: few; V: TRBV28; J: TRBJ1-3; length: 15; DNA: TGTGCCAGCAGCCCCCCCCAGGGTAATGGAAACACCATATATTTT; CDR3: CASSPPQGNGNTIYF
D: TRBD2; size: NA; V: TRBV30; J: TRBJ2-7; length: 15; DNA: TGTGCCTGGAGTGTAGCTAGCGGGAGGGCCGGCGAGCAGTACTTC; CDR3: CAWSVASGRAGEQYF
D: NA; size: NA; V: TRBV5-1; J: TRBJ2-7; length: 12; DNA: TGCGCCAGCAGCTTGGAGGTTGGTGAGCAGTACTTC; CDR3: CASSLEVGEQYF
D: NA; size: few; V: TRBV29-1; J: TRBJ2-1; length: 11; DNA: TGCAGCGTTGTTGTACTACCCAAGCAGTTCTTC; CDR3: CSVVVLPKQFF
D: NA; size: NA; V: TRBV5-4; J: TRBJ2-2; length: 15; DNA: TGTGCCAGCAGCCCAAGGCCGGGTAACACCGGGGAGCTGTTTTTT; CDR3: CASSPRPGNTGELFF
D: NA; size: NA; V: TRBV6-5; J: TRBJ2-7; length: 13; DNA: TGTGCCAGCAGTAGCTCGATGGGATACGAGCAGTACTTC; CDR3: CASSSSMGYEQYF
D: NA; size: NA; V: TRBV25-1; J: TRBJ2-1; length: 12; DNA: TGTGCCAGCAGTGGGGACCCTAAAGACCAGTTCTTC; CDR3: CASSGDPKDQFF
D: TRBD1; size: NA; V: TRBV4-1; J: TRBJ1-2; length: 14; DNA: TGCGCCAGCAGCCAGGGGGACAGGAACTATGGCTACACCTTC; CDR3: CASSQGDRNYGYTF
D: NA; size: NA; V: TRBV5-1; J: TRBJ1-5; length: 14; DNA: TGCGCCAGCAGCTGGGGGACAAAAGGACAGCCCCAGCATTTT; CDR3: CASSWGTKGQPQHF
D: NA; size: few; V: TRBV19; J: TRBJ2-5; length: 13; DNA: TGTGCCAGTAGTATAGTTGGCGCCGAGACCCAGTACTTC; CDR3: CASSIVGAETQYF
D: NA; size: few; V: TRBV7-2; J: TRBJ1-2; length: 12; DNA: TGTGCCAGCAGCCCCGAGTGGGAGGGCTACACCTTC; CDR3: CASSPEWEGYTF
D: TRBD1; size: NA; V: TRBV30; J: TRBJ2-2; length: 14; DNA: TGTGCCTGGATCCGACAGGGCAACACCGGGGAGCTGTTTTTT; CDR3: CAWIRQGNTGELFF
D: TRBD2; size: NA; V: TRBV28; J: TRBJ2-7; length: 14; DNA: TGTGCCAGCAGTCCCCGGGGAGGGGTGGGCGAGCAGTACTTC; CDR3: CASSPRGGVGEQYF
D: NA; size: NA; V: TRBV4-1; J: TRBJ2-2; length: 14; DNA: TGCGCCAGCAGCCACCCAGGGAAGACCGGGGAGCTGTTTTTT; CDR3: CASSHPGKTGELFF
D: TRBD2; size: NA; V: TRBV7-6; J: TRBJ2-7; length: 14; DNA: TGTGCCAGCAGCCCGCGGACTAGCGGGAACGAGCAGTACTTC; CDR3: CASSPRTSGNEQYF
D: NA; size: NA; V: TRBV6-5; J: TRBJ1-1; length: 13; DNA: TGTGCCAGCAGCTTCAGTGGGGGGATTGAAGCTTTCTTT; CDR3: CASSFSGGIEAFF
D: TRBD1; size: medium-sized; V: TRBV6-6; J: TRBJ1-1; length: 15; DNA: TGTGCCAGCAGTTACGACAGGGGAATGAACACTGAAGCTTTCTTT; CDR3: CASSYDRGMNTEAFF
D: NA; size: NA; V: TRBV30; J: TRBJ1-1; length: 11; DNA: TGTGCCTGGTACCTGAACACTGAAGCTTTCTTT; CDR3: CAWYLNTEAFF
D: TRBD1; size: NA; V: TRBV5-1; J: TRBJ1-2; length: 14; DNA: TGCGCCAGCAGCCCGGGACAGGGGGGCTATGGCTACACCTTC; CDR3: CASSPGQGGYGYTF
D: NA; size: NA; V: TRBV4-1; J: TRBJ2-7; length: 13; DNA: TGCGCCAGCAGCCCCGTCACATACTACGAGCAGTACTTC; CDR3: CASSPVTYYEQYF
D: TRBD1; size: NA; V: TRBV7-9; J: TRBJ1-2; length: 14; DNA: TGTGCCAGCAGCGGGACAGCCGATAACTATGGCTACACCTTC; CDR3: CASSGTADNYGYTF
D: TRBD2; size: NA; V: TRBV28; J: TRBJ2-2; length: 18; DNA: TGTGCCAGCAGAACCTTCCGGACTAGCGGGAAGAACACCGGGGAGCTGTTTTTT; CDR3: CASRTFRTSGKNTGELFF
D: NA; size: few; V: TRBV29-1; J: TRBJ1-1; length: 13; DNA: TGCAGCGTTGAGGTTCAGATGAACACTGAAGCTTTCTTT; CDR3: CSVEVQMNTEAFF
D: NA; size: NA; V: TRBV6-1; J: TRBJ1-5; length: 15; DNA: TGTGCCAGCAGTGTTCTGGACGGGGTAGGTCAGCCCCAGCATTTT; CDR3: CASSVLDGVGQPQHF
D: NA; size: NA; V: TRBV27; J: TRBJ2-6; length: 15; DNA: TGTGCCAGCAGTTCGGGAAGCTCTGGGGCCAACGTCCTGACTTTC; CDR3: CASSSGSSGANVLTF
D: NA; size: NA; V: TRBV30; J: TRBJ2-1; length: 13; DNA: TGTGCCTGGAGACACGACAGAGACAATGAGCAGTTCTTC; CDR3: CAWRHDRDNEQFF
D: NA; size: NA; V: TRBV2; J: TRBJ2-7; length: 10; DNA: TGTGCCAGCAGGGAGGGCGAGCAGTACTTC; CDR3: CASREGEQYF
D: NA; size: medium-sized; V: TRBV19; J: TRBJ2-7; length: 12; DNA: TGTGCCAGTAGTTCTGGGGTAGACGAGCAGTACTTC; CDR3: CASSSGVDEQYF
D: TRBD1; size: NA; V: TRBV6-5; J: TRBJ1-2; length: 14; DNA: TGTGCCAGCATCAAGGGCAGGGGGGTCTATGGCTACACCTTC; CDR3: CASIKGRGVYGYTF